Listed here are 13 T cell receptor beta chains from one sample, sequenced in a study of blood T cell repertoires in COVID-19. Only in-frame clones appear in the TCRdb table, and some are missing; sequencing was by immunoSEQ multiplex PCR. The table records 150,000 to 200,000 clones, 94% of them present only once. The sequenced sample consisted of peripheral blood. These receptors all stem from a man under 40 with COVID-19, enrolled during active disease.

This chain joins TRBV7-3 and TRBJ2-2; possibly TRBD1 for D (6 bases). This CDR3 comprises 17 residues. Germline V gives CDR1 SGHTA, CDR2 FQGTGA. V lost 5 bases and J 7 bases, leaving 23 bases between the germline ends. The CDR3 reads CASSPQGTFSAVGELFF. The CDR3 DNA sequence: TGTGCCAGCAGCCCTCAGGGGACCTTCTCCGCGGTCGGGGAGCTGTTTTTT.

J is TRBJ1-2 and V is TRBV18; 8 bases line up with TRBD1. Losses at the gene ends were 7 bases for V and 2 bases for J; bases not matched to a gene: 3. In germline, CDR1 is KGHSH, CDR2 LQKENI. This CDR3 is 13 amino acids long. Written as DNA, the CDR3 is TGTGCCAGCTTAGGACAGGGAAACTATGGCTACACCTTC. This gives the protein CASLGQGNYGYTF.

This chain uses TRBV19 with TRBJ2-3, with TRBD2 identical over 11 bases. The ends lost 3 bases at V and 0 bases at J; junction bases unmatched: 2. The CDR3 has 16 residues. CDR1 is LNHDA, CDR2 SQIVND, per germline (reference sequence). CDR3 in amino acids: CASSMRTSGSTDTQYF. CDR3 DNA: TGTGCCAGTAGTATGCGGACTAGCGGGAGCACAGATACGCAGTATTTT. The full variable domain, rest sourced from reference TRBV19 and TRBJ2-3, is DGGITQSPKYLFRKEGQNVTLSCEQNLNHDAMYWYRQDPGQGLRLIYYSQIVNDFQKGDIAEGYSVSREKKESFPLTVTSAQKNPTAFYLCASSMRTSGSTDTQYFGPGTRLTVL.

The chain carries TRBV5-4 and TRBJ1-4, with a possible D match to TRBD1 (6 bases). Germline lookup yields CDR1 SGHNT and CDR2 YYREEE (reference sequence). This CDR3 is built from 14 residues. Deletions cut 2 bases from V and 7 bases from J, with 12 bases between. This CDR3 is CASSFQGDIEKLFF. The CDR3 region has the DNA TGTGCCAGCAGCTTCCAAGGGGACATTGAAAAACTGTTTTTT.

V gene TRBV30 combines with J gene TRBJ1-4, with D possibly TRBD1 on 6 matching bases. CDR3 length: 16 amino acids. V was shortened by 3 bases and J by 8 bases, with 22 bases between the two germline ends. Germline-derived CDR1 and CDR2 are GTSNPN and SVGIG (reference sequence). In DNA form, the CDR3 reads TGTGCCTGGAGCGGGGGGGCGAGGGGAGTAGAGGAAAAACTGTTTTTT. Its translation is CAWSGGARGVEEKLFF. The variable domain in full, completed from reference TRBV30 and TRBJ1-4, reads SQTIHQWPATLVQPVGSPLSLECTVEGTSNPNLYWYRQAAGRGLQLLFYSVGIGQISSEVPQNLSASRPQDRQFILSSKKLLLSDSGFYLCAWSGGARGVEEKLFFGSGTQLSVL.

This sequence joins TRBV5-1 and TRBJ2-1, with D possibly matching TRBD2 (6 bases). The CDR3 has 18 amino acids. V lost 4 bases and J 3 bases, leaving 23 bases between the germline ends. The germline gives CDR1 SGHRS, CDR2 YFSETQ. CDR3 in amino acids: CASSADPGPSDLYNEQFF. CDR3 nucleotide sequence: TGCGCCAGCAGCGCCGACCCAGGTCCTAGCGACCTCTACAATGAGCAGTTCTTC.

The rearrangement uses TRBV6-6 and TRBJ1-5, with 9 bases that match TRBD1. Per germline, CDR1 MNHNY and CDR2 SVGAGI (reference sequence). V lost 0 bases and J lost 6; bases outside the gene matches: 6. The CDR3 length is 16 residues. CDR3 sequence (DNA): TGTGCCAGCAGTTACTCCCCACAGGGGGCGGGTCAGCCCCAGCATTTT. It is translated as CASSYSPQGAGQPQHF.

The rearrangement uses TRBV5-1 and TRBJ1-4; TRBD1 matches at 7 bases. The V gene's germline CDR1 is SGHRS and CDR2 YFSETQ. The CDR3 contains 14 residues. Trimming cost V 0 bases and J 8 bases; bases outside gene matches: 4. The CDR3 coding sequence is TGCGCCAGCAGCTTGGCTCAGGGGGGAGAAAAACTGTTTTTT. Translation gives CASSLAQGGEKLFF. Full variable domain (rest looked up from reference TRBV5-1 and TRBJ1-4): KAGVTQTPRYLIKTRGQQVTLSCSPISGHRSVSWYQQTPGQGLQFLFEYFSETQRNKGNFPGRFSGRQFSNSRSEMNVSTLELGDSALYLCASSLAQGGEKLFFGSGTQLSVL.

This clone showed up just once. This specimen includes other DNA sequences encoding the same CDR3. The chain couples TRBV6-5 to TRBJ1-1; maybe TRBD1 (5 bases). Germline V gene data show CDR1 as MNHEY and CDR2 as SVGAGI. V gave up 0 bases and J gave up 0 bases, with 8 bases separating them. This CDR3 is 15 amino acids long. CDR3 in amino acids: CASSYSTGLNTEAFF. In DNA form, the CDR3 reads TGTGCCAGCAGTTACTCAACAGGACTGAACACTGAAGCTTTCTTT.

The V call is TRBV5-1, the J call TRBJ1-4; D remains unclear. The CDR3 length is 13 residues. The V gene lost 0 bases and the J gene lost 7 bases, with 7 bases spanning the gap. CDR1 is SGHRS, CDR2 YFSETQ, per germline. The DNA for the CDR3 is TGCGCCAGCAGCTTGGCAGGTTTTGAAAAACTGTTTTTT. The encoded protein is CASSLAGFEKLFF.

J is TRBJ2-2 and V is TRBV2, with 7 bases identical to TRBD1. V lost 7 bases, J lost 0 bases, and 8 bases stayed unmatched. CDR1 is SNHLY and CDR2 is FYNNEI in the germline V gene. This CDR3 has 16 residues. CDR3 DNA: TGTGCCAGCAACCCGCTCGGGACAGCGAACACCGGGGAGCTGTTTTTT. Protein sequence: CASNPLGTANTGELFF.

The genes are TRBV2 and TRBJ2-7, with D possibly TRBD1 on 6 matching bases. CDR1 is SNHLY and CDR2 is FYNNEI in the germline V gene. The length of the CDR3 is 15 residues. V lost 1 base and J lost 1, with 11 bases in between. CDR3 in amino acids: CASSEVGQTSYEQYF. CDR3 nucleotide sequence: TGTGCCAGCAGTGAAGTCGGACAGACATCCTACGAGCAGTACTTC.

The chain links TRBV5-4 to TRBJ2-1, with D tentatively TRBD2 (6 bases). In germline, CDR1 is SGHNT, CDR2 YYREEE (reference sequence). The V end lost 4 bases, the J end lost 0 bases, and 11 bases lay between the germline ends. This CDR3 spans 15 amino acids. The CDR3 nucleotides are TGTGCCAGCAGCCTGGACTATTCCTCCTACAATGAGCAGTTCTTC. The encoded protein is CASSLDYSSYNEQFF.